This T cell receptor beta chain was observed in a study of blood T cell repertoires in COVID-19. The V end lost 5 bases, the J end lost 7 bases, and 20 bases lay between the germline ends. Germline assignment: CDR1 MNHEY and CDR2 SVGAGI. The CDR3 has 15 residues. This clone was detected once. Per the authors' pipeline: From reference gene primer amplification, estimates of nucleated cell counts were derived. The method was immunoSEQ multiplex PCR; TCRdb's version includes in-frame clones alone and lacks a portion of them. That table gives V, J and clone size, and the DNA gave D and trimming. The sample yields under 130,000 clones, 87% seen once.

The sequenced material came from peripheral blood. V is TRBV6-5 and J is TRBJ1-2; D remains unclear. This clonotype was sampled from a man aged 45-65 years in a cohort sampled during active COVID-19. The CDR3 protein is CASSRTRPITGGYTF. The DNA for the CDR3 is TGTGCCAGCAGTCGGACTAGGCCAATTACCGGTGGCTACACCTTC.